The 3 T cell receptor beta chains presented below share a single source sample, sequenced in a study of graft-versus-host responses after intestinal transplantation. Their antigen targets remain unknown. Profiling relied on immunoSEQ multiplex PCR, and the TCRdb table lists in-frame clones only, not all of them. The sample holds tens of thousands of clones; 80% to 95% are singletons and the top ten take approximately 0.3%. The sample was unstimulated CD4+ T cells sorted from spleen or lymph node cells, taken before intestinal transplant. The receptors here all came from a human donor who received an intestinal transplant.

This clone has just a few counts. The gene calls are TRBV19 and TRBJ2-4, with D possibly TRBD1 on 5 matching bases. The CDR3 covers 15 residues. V lost 2 bases and J lost 9, with 17 bases in between. Germline CDR1 and CDR2: LNHDA and SQIVND (reference sequence). The CDR3 spells CASSIKAGISSIQYF. For the CDR3, the DNA is TGTGCCAGTAGTATAAAGGCAGGGATTTCTTCCATTCAGTACTTC. The full variable domain, its missing parts supplied by reference TRBV19 and TRBJ2-4, is DGGITQSPKYLFRKEGQNVTLSCEQNLNHDAMYWYRQDPGQGLRLIYYSQIVNDFQKGDIAEGYSVSREKKESFPLTVTSAQKNPTAFYLCASSIKAGISSIQYFGAGTRLSVL.

This clone was seen a handful of times. Other nucleotide sequences from this sample produce the same CDR3. The rearrangement links TRBV6-6 to TRBJ2-7, with unresolved D. Trimming stripped 0 bases from V and 3 bases from J, with 3 bases between. This CDR3 contains 12 residues. Germline-derived CDR1 and CDR2 are MNHNY and SVGAGI (reference sequence). The chain's CDR3 is CASSYSSYEQYF. As DNA, the CDR3 is TGTGCCAGCAGTTACTCCAGCTACGAGCAGTACTTC.

This rearrangement joins TRBV7-9 to TRBJ2-6, with unresolved D. This CDR3 comprises 15 residues. Germline V gives CDR1 SEHNR, CDR2 FQNEAQ (reference sequence). V was pared by 2 bases and J by 3 bases, with 8 bases between. The CDR3 reads CASSLSAVGANVLTF. The CDR3 DNA follows: TGTGCCAGCAGCTTAAGTGCGGTTGGGGCCAACGTCCTGACTTTC.